The entry that follows covers one TCR beta chain sequence. Its antigen is undetermined. This entry belongs to a study of type 1 regulatory T cells. Background on the study: This in vitro CD4 product, T-allo10, is enriched for Tr1 cells and alloantigen-specific.

V lost 4 bases to trimming and J lost 3 bases, with 10 bases between them. The CDR3 covers 14 residues. Germline CDR1 SGHRS, CDR2 YFSETQ. Using its own MiXCR run on the reads, TCRdb lists one record per CDR3 protein. The sample includes tens of thousands of distinct CDR3 sequences, under 25% of them seen just once. Study-wide results and limits: Compared with non-type 1 regulatory T cells, type 1 regulatory T cells showed a more restricted TCR repertoire.

V gene TRBV5-1 combines with J gene TRBJ1-4; D remains ambiguous. The specimen sequenced was cultured type 1 regulatory T (Tr1) cells, either the whole culture or a sorted fraction (not recorded which). This receptor was taken from a human donor in good health. CDR3 in amino acids: CASSAGGSNEKLFF. The CDR3 region has the DNA TGCGCCAGCAGCGCGGGAGGCTCTAATGAAAAACTGTTTTTT. Looking up the rest from reference TRBV5-1 and TRBJ1-4 gives the full variable domain: KAGVTQTPRYLIKTRGQQVTLSCSPISGHRSVSWYQQTPGQGLQFLFEYFSETQRNKGNFPGRFSGRQFSNSRSEMNVSTLELGDSALYLCASSAGGSNEKLFFGSGTQLSVL.